These 10 T cell receptor beta chains share one sample of origin, sequenced in a study of OX40 agonist ivuxolimab in advanced cancers. The library was built by means of the immunoSEQ multiplex PCR assay. Here the immuneACCESS table is served through TCRdb, limited to in-frame sequences with V and J called. Missing clones are a known gap in these copies; in checked studies unresolved V genes cover under half, and the rest lacks a known reason. This sample has 75,000 to 80,000 clones in its table, and around four fifths of those were observed once. The top ten clonotypes cover about 0.76% of the sample. The sequenced sample was CD4+ or CD8+ T cells sorted from blood, obtained in a trial of the OX40 agonist ivuxolimab. The receptor source for this set is an adult with an advanced solid tumor such as melanoma, head and neck, liver or kidney cancer.

V and J are TRBV6-1 and TRBJ2-7; D call uncertain. Trimming removed 1 base from V and 2 bases from J, with 6 bases in between. The CDR3 is made up of 13 amino acids. Germline CDR1 MNHNS, CDR2 SASEGT. The CDR3 sequence: CASSEGGTYEQYF. The CDR3 DNA reads TGTGCCAGCAGTGAAGGGGGTACCTACGAGCAGTACTTC.

V and J are TRBV5-1 and TRBJ2-1, with TRBD2 matching over 11 bases. The CDR3 has 15 amino acids. The germline V gene encodes CDR1 SGHRS and CDR2 YFSETQ. J gave up 4 bases and V 4 bases, and 4 bases lay outside the gene matches. CDR3 DNA: TGCGCCAGCAGCCTGTCTAGCGGGGGGTACAATGAGCAGTTCTTC. Its protein is CASSLSSGGYNEQFF. The complete variable domain, with remaining parts taken from reference TRBV5-1 and TRBJ2-1, reads KAGVTQTPRYLIKTRGQQVTLSCSPISGHRSVSWYQQTPGQGLQFLFEYFSETQRNKGNFPGRFSGRQFSNSRSEMNVSTLELGDSALYLCASSLSSGGYNEQFFGPGTRLTVL.

In its sample, this clone was seen once. The chain combines TRBV19 with TRBJ2-2, with 9 bases matching TRBD1. The CDR3 extends over 15 amino acids. The V segment lost 5 bases and the J segment 7 bases; nucleotides outside the gene matches: 8. The germline V gene has CDR1 LNHDA and CDR2 SQIVND (reference sequence). In DNA form, the CDR3 reads TGTGCCAGTAGTCTACAGGGGGCGCTTATCGGGGAGCTGTTTTTT. This gives the protein CASSLQGALIGELFF.

V gene TRBV23-1 combines with J gene TRBJ2-1; 7 nucleotides line up with TRBD2. TRBV23-1 is an ORF, with its function uncertain. This CDR3 region has 14 residues. Trimming took 0 bases from V and 7 from J; bases not matched to a gene: 3. The CDR3 loop is CASSQSCGRNEQFF. CDR3 nucleotide sequence: TGCGCCAGCAGTCAATCGTGCGGGAGAAATGAGCAGTTCTTC.

V and J are TRBV28 and TRBJ1-1; no clear D gene. The CDR3 is 13 residues long. V was cut by 6 bases and J by 1 base, with 9 bases left in between. Germline CDR1 and CDR2: MDHEN and SYDVKM. In nucleotides, the CDR3 is TGTGCCAGCAGCCCCGCACAGAACACTGAAGCTTTCTTT. Its translation is CASSPAQNTEAFF. Full variable domain (outside the CDR3, taken from reference TRBV28 and TRBJ1-1): DVKVTQSSRYLVKRTGEKVFLECVQDMDHENMFWYRQDPGLGLRLIYFSYDVKMKEKGDIPEGYSVSREKKERFSLILESASTNQTSMYLCASSPAQNTEAFFGQGTRLTVV.

V is TRBV7-2 and J is TRBJ2-7; 8 positions match TRBD2. Germline CDR1 is SGHTA and CDR2 is FQGNSA. V lost 5 bases to trimming and J lost 1 base; unmatched junction nucleotides: 7. The CDR3 is 15 amino acids. DNA of the CDR3: TGTGCCAGCAGCCTAAACGGGGGGGCATCCTACGAGCAGTACTTC. This translates into CASSLNGGASYEQYF. Based on the CDR3 plus reference TRBV7-2 and TRBJ2-7, the full variable domain is GAGVSQSPSNKVTEKGKDVELRCDPISGHTALYWYRQSLGQGLEFLIYFQGNSAPDKSGLPSDRFSAERTGGSVSTLTIQRTQQEDSAVYLCASSLNGGASYEQYFGPGTRLTVT.

V is TRBV18 and J is TRBJ1-1, with D possibly TRBD1 on 6 matching bases. Germline V lookup: CDR1 KGHSH, CDR2 LQKENI. V shed 1 base and J shed 3 bases, with 12 bases lying between them. This CDR3 is built from 15 residues. For the CDR3, the DNA is TGTGCCAGCTCACCACAGGCGGACAGCTACACTGAAGCTTTCTTT. As protein: CASSPQADSYTEAFF.

This sequence joins TRBV5-4 and TRBJ1-3; a possible D gene is TRBD1 (6 bases). Trimming stripped 4 bases from V and 6 bases from J, with 11 bases between. From germline, CDR1 is SGHNT and CDR2 YYREEE (reference sequence). This CDR3 has 13 residues. The CDR3 coding sequence is TGTGCCAGCAGCAACCAGGGGCTAAACACCATATATTTT. It yields the protein CASSNQGLNTIYF.

The V gene is TRBV5-1, the J gene TRBJ2-7; 7 bases map to TRBD1. The CDR3 runs 14 residues. V was clipped by 4 bases and J by 2 bases; unmatched bases: 6. The germline gives CDR1 SGHRS, CDR2 YFSETQ. The CDR3 loop reads CASSQRQGPYEQYF. In DNA form, the CDR3 reads TGCGCCAGCAGCCAACGACAGGGCCCCTACGAGCAGTACTTC.

This chain links TRBV2 with TRBJ2-5; 9 positions agree with TRBD2. Germline V gene lookup returns CDR1 SNHLY and CDR2 FYNNEI. V was pared by 7 bases and J by 7 bases, with 7 bases of the junction left unmatched. The CDR3 contains 13 residues. This CDR3 is CASNSAGGGTQYF. The CDR3 nucleotides read TGTGCCAGCAACAGCGCGGGAGGGGGGACCCAGTACTTC.